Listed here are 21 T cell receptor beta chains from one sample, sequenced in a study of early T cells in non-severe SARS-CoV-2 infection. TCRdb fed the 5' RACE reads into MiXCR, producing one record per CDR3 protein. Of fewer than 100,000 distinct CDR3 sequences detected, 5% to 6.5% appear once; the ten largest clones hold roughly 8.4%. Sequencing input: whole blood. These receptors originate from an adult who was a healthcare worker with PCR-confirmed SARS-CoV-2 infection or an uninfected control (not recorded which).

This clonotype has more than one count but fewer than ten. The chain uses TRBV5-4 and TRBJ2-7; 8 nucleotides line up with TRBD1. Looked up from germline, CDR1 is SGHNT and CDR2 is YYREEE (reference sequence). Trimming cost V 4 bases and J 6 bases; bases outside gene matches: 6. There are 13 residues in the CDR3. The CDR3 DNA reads TGTGCCAGCAGCGAGGACAGGGTGGGCGAGCAGTACTTC. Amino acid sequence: CASSEDRVGEQYF.

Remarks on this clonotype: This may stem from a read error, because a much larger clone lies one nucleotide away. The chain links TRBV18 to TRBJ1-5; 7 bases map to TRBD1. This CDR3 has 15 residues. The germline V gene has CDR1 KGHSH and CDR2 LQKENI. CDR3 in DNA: TGTACCAGCTCACCAGGCAGGGGGTACGGACAGCCCCAGCATTTT. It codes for CTSSPGRGYGQPQHF.

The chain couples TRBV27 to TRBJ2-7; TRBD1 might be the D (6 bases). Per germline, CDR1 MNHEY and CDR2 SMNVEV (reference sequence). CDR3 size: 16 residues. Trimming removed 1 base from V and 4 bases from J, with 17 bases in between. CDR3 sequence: CASSLYPGHPLYEQYF. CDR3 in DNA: TGTGCCAGCAGTTTATACCCGGGACACCCCTTGTACGAGCAGTACTTC.

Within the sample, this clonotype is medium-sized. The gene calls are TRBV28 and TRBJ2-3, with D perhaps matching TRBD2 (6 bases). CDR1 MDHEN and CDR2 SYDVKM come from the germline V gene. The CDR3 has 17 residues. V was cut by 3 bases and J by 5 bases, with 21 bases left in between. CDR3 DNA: TGTGCCAGCAGTTTCCCTCCCCGGGGCGGGGATCAAGATACGCAGTATTTT. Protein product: CASSFPPRGGDQDTQYF.

This chain's CDR3 is CASSYTTGIEKLFF. The CDR3 coding sequence is TGTGCCAGCAGTTATACGACAGGGATTGAAAAACTGTTTTTT. The chain is built from TRBV6-6 and TRBJ1-4; 7 bases are a match to TRBD1. Per the germline V gene, CDR1 is MNHNY and CDR2 is SVGAGI (reference sequence). Trimming cost V 3 bases and J 7 bases; bases outside gene matches: 5. The CDR3 extends over 14 amino acids.

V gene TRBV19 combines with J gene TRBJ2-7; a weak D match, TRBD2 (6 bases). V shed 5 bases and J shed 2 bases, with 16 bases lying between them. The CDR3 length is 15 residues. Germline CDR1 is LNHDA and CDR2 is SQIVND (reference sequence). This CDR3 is CASSPDSGGAYEQYF. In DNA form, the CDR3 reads TGTGCCAGTAGTCCCGACTCCGGCGGGGCCTACGAGCAGTACTTC.

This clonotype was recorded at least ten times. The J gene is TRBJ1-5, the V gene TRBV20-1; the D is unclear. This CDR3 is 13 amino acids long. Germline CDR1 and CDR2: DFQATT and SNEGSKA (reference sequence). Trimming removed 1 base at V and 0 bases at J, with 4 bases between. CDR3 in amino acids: CSARAYSNQPQHF. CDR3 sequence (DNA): TGCAGTGCTAGAGCGTATAGCAATCAGCCCCAGCATTTT.

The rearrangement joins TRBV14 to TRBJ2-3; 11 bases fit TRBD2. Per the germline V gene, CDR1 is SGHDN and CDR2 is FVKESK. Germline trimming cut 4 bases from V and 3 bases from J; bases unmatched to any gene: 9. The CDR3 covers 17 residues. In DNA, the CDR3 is TGTGCCAGCAGCCTATTCACGGGGACTAGCGGAACAGATACGCAGTATTTT. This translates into CASSLFTGTSGTDTQYF. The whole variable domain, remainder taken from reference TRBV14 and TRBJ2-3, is EAGVTQFPSHSVIEKGQTVTLRCDPISGHDNLYWYRRVMGKEIKFLLHFVKESKQDESGMPNNRFLAERTGGTYSTLKVQPAELEDSGVYFCASSLFTGTSGTDTQYFGPGTRLTVL.

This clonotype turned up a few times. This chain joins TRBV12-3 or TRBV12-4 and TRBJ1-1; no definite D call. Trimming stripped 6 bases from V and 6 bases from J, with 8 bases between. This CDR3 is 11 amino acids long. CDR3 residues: CASSPLPEAFF. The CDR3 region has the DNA TGTGCCAGCAGCCCTCTACCTGAAGCTTTCTTT.

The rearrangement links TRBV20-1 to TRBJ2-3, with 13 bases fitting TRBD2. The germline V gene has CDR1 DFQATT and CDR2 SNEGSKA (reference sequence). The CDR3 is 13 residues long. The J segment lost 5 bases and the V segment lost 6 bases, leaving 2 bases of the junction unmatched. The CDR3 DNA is TGCAGTGCCAGGACTAGCGGGAGAGATACGCAGTATTTT. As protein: CSARTSGRDTQYF.

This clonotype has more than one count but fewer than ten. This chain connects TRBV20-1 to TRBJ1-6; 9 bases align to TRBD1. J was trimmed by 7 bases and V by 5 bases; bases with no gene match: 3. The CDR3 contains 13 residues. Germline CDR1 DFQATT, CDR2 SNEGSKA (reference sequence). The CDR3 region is CSALDRGNSPLHF. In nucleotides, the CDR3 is TGCAGTGCTTTGGACAGGGGCAATTCACCCCTCCACTTT.

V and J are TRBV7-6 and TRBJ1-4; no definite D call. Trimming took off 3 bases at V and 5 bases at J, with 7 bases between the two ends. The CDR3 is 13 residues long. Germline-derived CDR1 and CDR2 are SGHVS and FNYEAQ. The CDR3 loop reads CASSLLRNEKLFF. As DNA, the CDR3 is TGTGCCAGCAGCTTGTTACGAAATGAAAAACTGTTTTTT.

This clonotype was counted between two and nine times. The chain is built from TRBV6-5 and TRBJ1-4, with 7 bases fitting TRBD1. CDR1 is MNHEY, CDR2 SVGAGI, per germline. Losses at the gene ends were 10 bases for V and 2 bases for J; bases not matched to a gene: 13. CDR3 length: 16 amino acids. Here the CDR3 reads CATAPQGRITNEKLFF. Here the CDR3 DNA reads TGTGCCACCGCCCCACAGGGGAGGATCACTAATGAAAAACTGTTTTTT.

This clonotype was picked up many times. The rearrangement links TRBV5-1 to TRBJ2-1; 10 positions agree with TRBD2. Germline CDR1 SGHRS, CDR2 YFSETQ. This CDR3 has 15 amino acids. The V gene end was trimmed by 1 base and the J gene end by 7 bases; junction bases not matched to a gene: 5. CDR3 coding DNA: TGCGCCAGCAGCTTGCAGCGGGGGGGCAAGAATGAGCAGTTCTTC. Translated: CASSLQRGGKNEQFF.

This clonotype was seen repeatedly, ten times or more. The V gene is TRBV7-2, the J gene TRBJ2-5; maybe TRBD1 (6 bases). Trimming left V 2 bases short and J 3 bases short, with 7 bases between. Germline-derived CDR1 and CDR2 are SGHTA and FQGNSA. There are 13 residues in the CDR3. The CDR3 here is CASSLHREETQYF. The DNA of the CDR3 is TGTGCCAGCAGCTTACACAGGGAAGAGACCCAGTACTTC. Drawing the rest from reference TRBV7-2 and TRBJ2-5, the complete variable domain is GAGVSQSPSNKVTEKGKDVELRCDPISGHTALYWYRQSLGQGLEFLIYFQGNSAPDKSGLPSDRFSAERTGGSVSTLTIQRTQQEDSAVYLCASSLHREETQYFGPGTRLLVL.

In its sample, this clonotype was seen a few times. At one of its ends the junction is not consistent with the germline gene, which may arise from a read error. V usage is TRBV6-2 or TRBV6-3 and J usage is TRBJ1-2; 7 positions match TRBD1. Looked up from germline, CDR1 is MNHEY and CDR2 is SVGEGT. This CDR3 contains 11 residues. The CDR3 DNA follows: TGTGCCAGCAGCCGCCGGGACAGAGCTTCCTTC. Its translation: CASSRRDRASF.

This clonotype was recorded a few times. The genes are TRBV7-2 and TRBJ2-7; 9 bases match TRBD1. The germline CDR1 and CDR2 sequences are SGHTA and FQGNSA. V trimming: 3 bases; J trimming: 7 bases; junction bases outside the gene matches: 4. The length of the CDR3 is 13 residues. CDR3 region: CASSFDRGREQYF. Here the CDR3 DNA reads TGTGCCAGCAGCTTCGACAGGGGGAGAGAGCAGTACTTC.

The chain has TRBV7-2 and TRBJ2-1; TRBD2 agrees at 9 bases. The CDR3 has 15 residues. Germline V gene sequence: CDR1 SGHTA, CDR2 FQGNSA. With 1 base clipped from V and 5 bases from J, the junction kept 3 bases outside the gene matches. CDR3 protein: CASSLGGRADNEQFF. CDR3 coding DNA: TGTGCCAGCAGCTTAGGCGGGAGGGCCGACAATGAGCAGTTCTTC.

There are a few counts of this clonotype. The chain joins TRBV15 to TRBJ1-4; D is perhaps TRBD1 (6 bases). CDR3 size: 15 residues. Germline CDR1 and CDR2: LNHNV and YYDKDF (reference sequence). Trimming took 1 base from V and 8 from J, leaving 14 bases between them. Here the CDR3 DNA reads TGTGCCACCAGCAGAGGTTCAGGGGTCGGGGAAAAACTGTTTTTT. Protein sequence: CATSRGSGVGEKLFF.

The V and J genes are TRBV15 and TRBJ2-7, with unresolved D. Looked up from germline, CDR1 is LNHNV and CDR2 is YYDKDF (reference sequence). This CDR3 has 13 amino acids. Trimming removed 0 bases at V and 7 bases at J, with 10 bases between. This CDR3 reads CATSREMTREQYF. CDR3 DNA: TGTGCCACCAGCAGAGAAATGACGCGGGAGCAGTACTTC.

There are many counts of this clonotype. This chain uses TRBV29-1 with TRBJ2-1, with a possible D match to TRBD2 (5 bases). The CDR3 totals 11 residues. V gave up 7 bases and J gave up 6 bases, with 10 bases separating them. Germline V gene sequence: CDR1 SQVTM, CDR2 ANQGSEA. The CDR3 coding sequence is TGCAGCGCGGGGAGCGGCAATGAGCAGTTCTTC. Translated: CSAGSGNEQFF.